This section outlines one T cell receptor (beta chain) sequence together with its context. This record comes from a study of control samples from healthy donors and cancer patients. J gave up 3 bases and V 6 bases, and 2 bases lay outside the gene matches. In germline, CDR1 is LNHDA, CDR2 SQIVND (reference sequence). This CDR3 has 14 amino acids. Sequenced by immunoSEQ multiplex PCR; TCRdb stores in-frame clones only, minus some. Altogether 100,000 to 150,000 clones are present, around 86% being singletons, with the ten largest covering about 8.7%. The chain uses TRBV19 and TRBJ2-2; 9 bases map to TRBD2. Material: blood. This TCR came from a man aged 40-55 years in good health. The DNA of the CDR3 is TGTGCCAGTAGGACTAGCGGAGACACCGGGGAGCTGTTTTTT. It codes for CASRTSGDTGELFF.